These 29 T cell receptor beta chains came from one sample sequenced in a study of neurological immune-mediated disorders. TCRdb ran MiXCR on the 5' RACE reads and lists one entry per CDR3 protein. Altogether about 80,000 distinct CDR3 sequences are present, around 6% being singletons, with the ten largest covering 6.5% to 9.5%. Stated time point: longitudinal time-point 2. The sample taken for sequencing was PBMCs. These receptor sequences come from a woman aged 55-75 years with multiple sclerosis.

This clonotype was counted many times. The genes are TRBV6-1 and TRBJ1-5; possible D gene TRBD1, 6 bases. Trimming removed 6 bases at V and 4 bases at J, with 13 bases between. This CDR3 comprises 14 residues. Germline CDR1 is MNHNS and CDR2 is SASEGT. CDR3 amino acids: CASRDYTGNQPQHF. CDR3 sequence (DNA): TGTGCCAGCAGGGACTACACAGGGAATCAGCCCCAGCATTTT.

There are many counts of this clonotype. V usage is TRBV6-5 and J usage is TRBJ1-2; D call uncertain. The ends were cut back, 0 bases at V and 0 bases at J, with 5 bases in the middle. The CDR3 has 14 amino acids. Germline CDR1 reads MNHEY; CDR2 reads SVGAGI. The CDR3 DNA reads TGTGCCAGCAGTTACTCCACACCTAACTATGGCTACACCTTC. Translated: CASSYSTPNYGYTF.

This clonotype was observed at least ten times. The V call is TRBV3-1, the J call TRBJ1-4; D may be TRBD1 (6 bases). The CDR3 covers 14 residues. Looked up from germline, CDR1 is LGHDT and CDR2 is YNNKEL (reference sequence). With 2 bases removed from V and 5 bases from J, the gap between germline ends came to 9 bases. CDR3 protein: CASSQWTENEKLFF. CDR3 nucleotide sequence: TGTGCCAGCAGCCAATGGACAGAGAATGAAAAACTGTTTTTT.

This clonotype has at least ten counts. V is TRBV20-1 and J is TRBJ1-1; D uncertain. CDR1 and CDR2 from the germline V gene are DFQATT and SNEGSKA (reference sequence). Trimming left V 0 bases short and J 11 bases short, with 13 bases between. The CDR3 has 12 amino acids. The CDR3 DNA reads TGCAGTGCTAGAGATCCCGTGAGGCTGGCTTTCTTT. Translated, it gives CSARDPVRLAFF.

This clonotype came up many times. The CDR3 nucleotides are TGCAGCGTTGACCGCCCGGGGACCCGTTACAATGAGCAGTTCTTC. This codes for CSVDRPGTRYNEQFF. The chain combines TRBV29-1 with TRBJ2-1; D may be TRBD1 or TRBD2 (5 bases each). CDR1 and CDR2 (germline): SQVTM, ANQGSEA. The CDR3 spans 15 residues. Trimming pared 3 bases from V and 4 bases from J, leaving 16 bases between.

This clonotype was counted many times. This chain links TRBV7-2 with TRBJ2-2; 12 nucleotides align to TRBD2. The CDR3 contains 16 residues. After removal of 4 bases from V and 7 bases from J, the junction contained 7 bases not matched to a gene. Germline V gives CDR1 SGHTA, CDR2 FQGNSA. The CDR3 nucleotides are TGTGCCAGCAGCTCTCCTAGCGGGGGGGCCCGCGGGGAGCTGTTTTTT. It encodes CASSSPSGGARGELFF.

This clonotype was counted ten times or more. As DNA, the CDR3 is TGCGCCAGCAGCTTGGAATTGGAGACCCAGTACTTC. It specifies CASSLELETQYF. The chain joins TRBV5-1 to TRBJ2-5; D unclear. The germline CDR1 and CDR2 sequences are SGHRS and YFSETQ. CDR3 length: 12 residues. V gave up 0 bases and J gave up 5 bases, with 5 bases separating them.

The chain uses TRBV19 and TRBJ1-3; D unclear. Germline V CDR1 and CDR2: LNHDA, SQIVND (reference sequence). The CDR3 runs to 14 residues. V was shortened by 6 bases and J by 0 bases, with 9 bases between the two germline ends. CDR3 in DNA: TGTGCCAGTAGGACGTGGGGCTCTGGAAACACCATATATTTT. It codes for CASRTWGSGNTIYF.

This clonotype was counted at least ten times. The rearrangement links TRBV27 to TRBJ2-1; the D gene could be TRBD1 or TRBD2 (6 bases each). Trimming removed 2 bases at V and 9 bases at J, with 11 bases between. The CDR3 loop spans 13 amino acids. Germline CDR1 MNHEY, CDR2 SMNVEV (reference sequence). CDR3 bases: TGTGCCAGCAGTTTAAGGGGGGCTGTTGAGCAGTTCTTC. Translated: CASSLRGAVEQFF.

This clonotype was picked up many times. The rearrangement uses TRBV7-2 and TRBJ2-1; D is ambiguous. Germline V gene data show CDR1 as SGHTA and CDR2 as FQGNSA. The CDR3 is 17 amino acids. The V and J ends lost 5 bases and 7 bases respectively, with 24 bases between them. The CDR3 loop is CASSPEAGFGVANEQFF. For the CDR3, the DNA is TGTGCCAGCAGCCCCGAAGCAGGATTTGGGGTGGCGAATGAGCAGTTCTTC.

Many counts were recorded for this clonotype. This sequence joins TRBV12-3 or TRBV12-4 and TRBJ2-7, with D unclear. CDR3 length equals 11 residues. Trimming removed 4 bases from V and 7 bases from J, with 8 bases in between. Here the CDR3 reads CASSYQREQYF. The CDR3 DNA reads as TGTGCCAGCAGTTATCAAAGAGAGCAGTACTTC.

This clonotype was detected ten times or more. CDR3 DNA sequence: TGTGCCAGCAGCTTGGACAGGTCGCTGTCGGGGGCCAACGTCCTGACTTTC. Translated: CASSLDRSLSGANVLTF. The rearrangement joins TRBV5-8 to TRBJ2-6, with a possible D match to TRBD1 (5 bases). V lost 0 bases, J lost 4 bases, and 14 bases lay in between. The CDR3 consists of 17 residues. Germline-derived CDR1 and CDR2 are SGHTS and YDEGEE.

This clonotype was recorded a few times. The chain couples TRBV5-1 to TRBJ2-3; 7 bases map to TRBD2. This CDR3 is 18 amino acids long. Trimming removed 0 bases from V and 2 bases from J; junction bases left unmatched: 12. Germline loops: CDR1 SGHRS, CDR2 YFSETQ. The CDR3 is CASSLALPRSGATDTQYF. CDR3 in DNA: TGCGCCAGCAGCTTGGCCTTACCGAGGAGCGGGGCCACAGATACGCAGTATTTT.

This clonotype has ten or more counts. The rearrangement links TRBV3-1 to TRBJ2-5, with a possible D match to TRBD1 (5 bases). Germline lookup yields CDR1 LGHDT and CDR2 YNNKEL (reference sequence). Trimming shortened V by 0 bases and J by 5 bases, and 16 bases separated the two germline ends. CDR3 length equals 16 residues. DNA of the CDR3: TGTGCCAGCAGCCAAGAAGTGACAGCCGATGGGGAGACCCAGTACTTC. Protein product: CASSQEVTADGETQYF.

This clonotype was picked up many times. The chain uses TRBV5-5 and TRBJ1-5; 7 positions agree with TRBD1. This CDR3 has 14 amino acids. Germline loops: CDR1 SGHKS, CDR2 YYEKEE (reference sequence). V shed 4 bases and J 6 bases; nucleotides not matched to a gene: 7. CDR3 nucleotides: TGTGCCAGCAGCGACAGGGTCTCGGGTCAGCCCCAGCATTTT. Protein sequence: CASSDRVSGQPQHF.

This clonotype was picked up many times. The chain employs TRBV27 and TRBJ2-7; TRBD2 matches 7 bases. V trimming: 7 bases; J trimming: 2 bases; junction bases outside the gene matches: 8. This CDR3 spans 14 amino acids. Germline V gene data show CDR1 as MNHEY and CDR2 as SMNVEV (reference sequence). This chain's CDR3 is CASKGRVPPYEQYF. In DNA, the CDR3 is TGTGCCAGCAAAGGGAGGGTCCCACCCTACGAGCAGTACTTC.

This clonotype was counted at least ten times. This chain joins TRBV5-1 and TRBJ1-6, with D tentatively TRBD1 (6 bases). V dropped 4 bases and J dropped 4 bases, with 18 bases sitting between them. The germline CDR1 and CDR2 sequences are SGHRS and YFSETQ. This CDR3 is 17 amino acids long. CDR3 nucleotide sequence: TGCGCCAGCAGCCTCTTTCAGGGGATTGATTATAATTCACCCCTCCACTTT. This translates into CASSLFQGIDYNSPLHF.

This clonotype was seen only a few times. This sequence joins TRBV7-8 and TRBJ2-2; D is unresolved. The CDR3 spans 12 residues. V was pared by 0 bases and J by 7 bases, with 3 bases between. Germline V CDR1 and CDR2: SGHVS, FQNEAQ. The CDR3 spells CASSLAGGELFF. DNA of the CDR3: TGTGCCAGCAGCTTAGCTGGCGGGGAGCTGTTTTTT.

This clonotype was detected many times. J is TRBJ2-5 and V is TRBV20-1; maybe TRBD2 (6 bases). This CDR3 has 15 residues. Germline CDR1 is DFQATT and CDR2 is SNEGSKA (reference sequence). Between the trimmed V and J ends, which lost 2 bases and 0 bases, there was a span of 13 bases. The CDR3 bases are TGCAGTGCTAGATTGGCGGGAAAGAACCAAGAGACCCAGTACTTC. Encoded protein: CSARLAGKNQETQYF.

This clonotype was seen ten or more times. The V gene is TRBV7-8, the J gene TRBJ2-1; 8 positions agree with TRBD2. CDR1 is SGHVS and CDR2 is FQNEAQ in the germline V gene. The CDR3 covers 15 residues. With V trimmed by 5 bases and J by 4 bases, 7 bases remained unmatched. CDR3 loop: CASSPLAVSYNEQFF. The CDR3 DNA sequence: TGTGCCAGCAGCCCACTAGCGGTGTCTTACAATGAGCAGTTCTTC.

This clonotype was seen ten or more times. This chain links TRBV6-5 with TRBJ2-3; D might be TRBD1 (8 bases). This CDR3 is built from 13 residues. V was clipped by 6 bases and J by 4 bases, with 11 bases between them. Germline lookup yields CDR1 MNHEY and CDR2 SVGAGI. In DNA form, the CDR3 reads TGTGCCAGCAGACAGGGGGGGCCAGATACGCAGTATTTT. It is translated as CASRQGGPDTQYF.

There are many counts of this clonotype. The chain carries TRBV12-3 or TRBV12-4 and TRBJ2-1; 11 bases map to TRBD2. There are 13 residues in the CDR3. Trimming took 6 bases from V and 9 from J; bases not matched to a gene: 4. CDR3: CASRPSGGIEQFF. CDR3 nucleotide sequence: TGTGCCAGCAGACCTAGCGGGGGGATTGAGCAGTTCTTC.

Ten or more counts support this clonotype. This sequence joins TRBV7-9 and TRBJ1-4; possibly TRBD1 for D (6 bases). From germline, CDR1 is SEHNR and CDR2 FQNEAQ (reference sequence). This CDR3 comprises 14 residues. V was pared by 1 base and J by 7 bases, with 10 bases between. CDR3: CASSLGGDTEKLFF. The CDR3 DNA follows: TGTGCCAGCAGCTTAGGAGGGGACACTGAAAAACTGTTTTTT.

The sample holds a few counts of this clonotype. The J gene is TRBJ1-1, the V gene TRBV5-1, with TRBD1 matching over 9 bases. The CDR3 is made up of 15 amino acids. Losses at the gene ends were 0 bases for V and 4 bases for J; bases not matched to a gene: 4. Germline CDR1 is SGHRS and CDR2 is YFSETQ. The CDR3 is CASSLAGQGVTEAFF. The DNA for the CDR3 is TGCGCCAGCAGCTTGGCGGGACAGGGCGTCACTGAAGCTTTCTTT.

In this sample, this clonotype turned up many times. The CDR3 here is CASQPGTPSGNEKLFF. The DNA of the CDR3 is TGCGCCAGCCAACCCGGGACACCGTCCGGGAATGAAAAACTGTTTTTT. V and J are TRBV5-1 and TRBJ1-4; D might be TRBD1 (6 bases). The CDR3 length is 16 residues. Between the trimmed V and J ends, which lost 7 bases and 5 bases, there was a span of 21 bases. Germline assignment: CDR1 SGHRS and CDR2 YFSETQ. Complete variable domain (other parts from reference TRBV5-1 and TRBJ1-4): KAGVTQTPRYLIKTRGQQVTLSCSPISGHRSVSWYQQTPGQGLQFLFEYFSETQRNKGNFPGRFSGRQFSNSRSEMNVSTLELGDSALYLCASQPGTPSGNEKLFFGSGTQLSVL.

This sequence joins TRBV7-9 and TRBJ2-1, with 13 bases that match TRBD2. This CDR3 comprises 16 residues. The germline V gene encodes CDR1 SEHNR and CDR2 FQNEAQ (reference sequence). With 5 bases clipped from V and 8 bases from J, the junction kept 9 bases outside the gene matches. DNA for the CDR3: TGTGCCAGCAGCAGACTAGCGGGGGGACAGAGGGATGAGCAGTTCTTC. The encoded protein is CASSRLAGGQRDEQFF.

This clonotype was observed many times. The chain carries TRBV10-2 and TRBJ2-4, with a weak D call TRBD1 (5 bases). From germline, CDR1 is WSHSY and CDR2 SAAADI. There are 16 residues in the CDR3. V shed 6 bases and J shed 0 bases, with 15 bases lying between them. This chain's CDR3 is CASSYSGFLAKNIQYF. The CDR3 bases are TGCGCCAGCAGCTACTCAGGGTTTCTAGCCAAAAACATTCAGTACTTC.

This clonotype occurred many times. The chain couples TRBV6-5 to TRBJ1-1; TRBD1 might be the D (5 bases). In germline, CDR1 is MNHEY, CDR2 SVGAGI. V lost 2 bases and J lost 0, with 7 bases in between. The CDR3 has 14 residues. CDR3 sequence reads: CASSYGGVNTEAFF. The DNA for the CDR3 is TGTGCCAGCAGTTACGGAGGGGTGAACACTGAAGCTTTCTTT.

The chain recombines TRBV5-5 with TRBJ1-5; tentatively, D is TRBD1 (6 bases). CDR1 and CDR2 (germline): SGHKS, YYEKEE (reference sequence). Trimming removed 4 bases from V and 1 base from J, with 12 bases in between. The CDR3 runs to 15 residues. CDR3 residues: CASSPGGGSNQPQHF. The CDR3 coding sequence is TGTGCCAGCAGCCCCGGGGGGGGCAGCAATCAGCCCCAGCATTTT.